These 26 T cell receptor beta chains originate from one sample sequenced in a study of regulatory T cells in long-lasting Graves disease. Construction of TCR beta libraries relied on iRepertoire HTBI primers and on Arm-PCR targeting CDR3 regions. TCRdb re-called the multiplex PCR reads through MiXCR, storing one row per CDR3 protein. Among 400,000 to 500,000 distinct CDR3 sequences listed, around a fifth were seen once. Specified time point: persistent/refractory GD, antithyroid drugs over 5 years with positive TRAb. From PBMCs, RNA was extracted and then used to make the TCR library. Sample: peripheral blood mononuclear cells (PBMCs), taken when the disease was refractory, from a patient treated with antithyroid drugs. These receptors all stem from a female donor with Graves disease.

This clonotype was picked up many times. J is TRBJ2-6 and V is TRBV11-2; D is ambiguous. The length of the CDR3 is 16 residues. Trimming pared 2 bases from V and 0 bases from J, leaving 8 bases between. Germline V gene lookup returns CDR1 SGHAT and CDR2 FQNNGV. The CDR3 here is CASSLSYTSGANVLTF. The DNA of the CDR3 is TGTGCCAGCAGCTTATCTTACACCTCTGGGGCCAACGTCCTGACTTTC.

The gene calls are TRBV5-1 and TRBJ2-7; 7 bases match TRBD1. The CDR3 is made up of 13 amino acids. Germline V CDR1 and CDR2: SGHRS, YFSETQ. With 4 bases clipped from V and 7 bases from J, the junction kept 8 bases outside the gene matches. This CDR3 is CASSGTEEGEQYF. The CDR3 coding sequence is TGCGCCAGCAGCGGGACAGAAGAGGGAGAGCAGTACTTC.

The sample holds many counts of this clonotype. The V call is TRBV6-1, the J call TRBJ1-2, with TRBD1 matching 9 bases. The CDR3 covers 15 residues. The V gene end was trimmed by 6 bases and the J gene end by 4 bases; junction bases not matched to a gene: 9. Germline CDR1 MNHNS, CDR2 SASEGT. Here the CDR3 DNA reads TGTGCCAGCAGGGACGCGGGACAGGGATTCTATGGCTACACCTTC. Translation gives CASRDAGQGFYGYTF.

The chain uses TRBV4-2 and TRBJ2-2; D is ambiguous. Between the trimmed V and J ends, which lost 1 base and 5 bases, there was a span of 14 bases. The CDR3 sequence is 16 residues long. Per germline, CDR1 LGHNA and CDR2 YNFKEQ. The CDR3 sequence is CASSQGDGPGTGELFF. CDR3 DNA: TGTGCCAGCAGCCAAGGAGACGGGCCCGGGACCGGGGAGCTGTTTTTT.

This clonotype was counted only a few times. The chain joins TRBV9 to TRBJ1-5; D is possibly TRBD1 (5 bases). Between the trimmed V and J ends, which lost 2 bases and 5 bases, there was a span of 14 bases. CDR1 is SGDLS, CDR2 YYNGEE, per germline. CDR3 length equals 15 residues. CDR3 coding DNA: TGTGCCAGCAGCGTGTCAGGGTTGAGGGATCAGCCCCAGCATTTT. It yields the protein CASSVSGLRDQPQHF.

The chain recombines TRBV5-5 with TRBJ2-2; a possible D gene is TRBD2 (5 bases). Trimming cost V 0 bases and J 6 bases, with 18 bases left between them. The germline V gene has CDR1 SGHKS and CDR2 YYEKEE (reference sequence). CDR3 length: 17 residues. Here the CDR3 DNA reads TGTGCCAGCAGCTTGGGGATTTTTGGGGAGAAGGCCGGGGAGCTGTTTTTT. Amino acid sequence: CASSLGIFGEKAGELFF. The complete variable domain, with remaining parts taken from reference TRBV5-5 and TRBJ2-2, reads DAGVTQSPTHLIKTRGQQVTLRCSPISGHKSVSWYQQVLGQGPQFIFQYYEKEERGRGNFPDRFSARQFPNYSSELNVNALLLGDSALYLCASSLGIFGEKAGELFFGEGSRLTVL.

The rearrangement joins TRBV7-8 to TRBJ2-1, with D tentatively TRBD1 (5 bases). This CDR3 comprises 16 residues. In germline, CDR1 is SGHVS, CDR2 FQNEAQ. V was shortened by 4 bases and J by 1 base, with 14 bases between the two germline ends. The CDR3 is CASSSLRTWSYNEQFF. CDR3 nucleotide sequence: TGTGCCAGCAGCTCCCTGAGGACATGGTCCTACAATGAGCAGTTCTTC. The variable domain in full, completed from reference TRBV7-8 and TRBJ2-1, reads GAGVSQSPRYKVAKRGQDVALRCDPISGHVSLFWYQQALGQGPEFLTYFQNEAQLDKSGLPSDRFFAERPEGSVSTLKIQRTQQEDSAVYLCASSSLRTWSYNEQFFGPGTRLTVL.

The chain employs TRBV15 and TRBJ2-5; tentatively, D is TRBD1 (6 bases). The CDR3 sequence is 15 residues long. V dropped 1 base and J dropped 5 bases, with 14 bases sitting between them. Germline V gene lookup returns CDR1 LNHNV and CDR2 YYDKDF (reference sequence). DNA of the CDR3: TGTGCCACCAGCAGAGTCCACAGGGCAGGCGAGACCCAGTACTTC. Its protein is CATSRVHRAGETQYF.

CDR3 amino acids: CAWEDRRNTEAFF. The CDR3 DNA reads as TGTGCCTGGGAGGACAGGCGGAACACTGAAGCTTTCTTT. The V and J genes are TRBV30 and TRBJ1-1; TRBD1 matches at 7 bases. The CDR3 runs 13 residues. Germline V gives CDR1 GTSNPN, CDR2 SVGIG (reference sequence). V was pared by 5 bases and J by 1 base, with 4 bases of the junction left unmatched.

V and J are TRBV6-1 and TRBJ1-2; 8 positions match TRBD1. Trimming removed 4 bases from V and 7 bases from J; junction bases left unmatched: 8. The CDR3 runs 14 residues. Germline CDR1 reads MNHNS; CDR2 reads SASEGT. The CDR3 spells CASSVGQEGGGYTF. The DNA of the CDR3 is TGTGCCAGCAGTGTGGGACAGGAGGGAGGTGGCTACACCTTC.

The chain couples TRBV5-1 to TRBJ2-7; TRBD1 might be the D (5 bases). CDR3 length equals 14 residues. V shed 4 bases and J shed 0 bases, with 11 bases lying between them. Germline CDR1 and CDR2: SGHRS and YFSETQ. CDR3 DNA: TGCGCCAGCAGCGAATGGACAAGCTCCTACGAGCAGTACTTC. Its protein product is CASSEWTSSYEQYF.

This chain links TRBV7-8 with TRBJ2-5; TRBD2 aligns across 12 bases. This CDR3 has 20 residues. J gave up 0 bases and V 3 bases, and 14 bases lay outside the gene matches. Germline V gene lookup returns CDR1 SGHVS and CDR2 FQNEAQ. CDR3 protein: CASSFPQAPGLAGDQETQYF. The DNA of the CDR3 is TGTGCCAGCAGCTTTCCCCAAGCCCCGGGACTAGCGGGCGACCAAGAGACCCAGTACTTC.

This clonotype was seen at least ten times. The chain combines TRBV12-3 or TRBV12-4 with TRBJ1-2; D call uncertain. This CDR3 region has 15 residues. Trimming removed 1 base from V and 8 bases from J, with 17 bases in between. CDR3 DNA: TGTGCCAGCAGTTTAGATCTGGATCCCCTCTCGGGCTACACCTTC. Protein product: CASSLDLDPLSGYTF.

Comments on this clonotype: A single base is all that separates this from a far larger clone, so a read error is likely. The V call is TRBV6-1, the J call TRBJ1-5; 7 positions agree with TRBD1. Germline CDR1 is MNHNS and CDR2 is SASEGT. This CDR3 is built from 15 residues. The CDR3 nucleotides are TGTACCAGCAGTCCGACAGGGTTAGGGAATCAGCCCCAGCATTTT. Protein product: CTSSPTGLGNQPQHF.

The chain combines TRBV6-1 with TRBJ1-4, with TRBD1 as a possible D gene (6 bases). The V end was cut by 6 bases, the J end by 8 bases, with 25 bases between. The CDR3 is made up of 17 amino acids. Per germline, CDR1 MNHNS and CDR2 SASEGT. The DNA of the CDR3 is TGTGCCAGCAGGGGCCGTGCGTCGGAGGGGGGGAACGAAAAACTGTTTTTT. The encoded protein is CASRGRASEGGNEKLFF.

The J gene is TRBJ2-7, the V gene TRBV4-1; D is possibly TRBD1 (6 bases). The ends were cut back, 1 base at V and 3 bases at J, with 13 bases in the middle. From germline, CDR1 is MGHRA and CDR2 YSYEKL. This CDR3 contains 15 residues. The CDR3 nucleotides are TGCGCCAGCAGCCAAGTTACAGGGCAGGACTACGAGCAGTACTTC. Amino acids: CASSQVTGQDYEQYF.

This clonotype has a count of ten or more. The genes are TRBV6-2 or TRBV6-3 and TRBJ1-1, with D possibly matching TRBD1 (6 bases). Deletions cut 0 bases from V and 2 bases from J, with 10 bases between. The germline V gene has CDR1 MNHEY and CDR2 SVGEGT. The CDR3 totals 15 residues. CDR3 nucleotide sequence: TGTGCCAGCAGTTACTCGAGGGGGGCTAACACTGAAGCTTTCTTT. Its protein is CASSYSRGANTEAFF.

V is TRBV4-2 and J is TRBJ1-2; 7 bases align to TRBD1. This CDR3 comprises 15 residues. CDR1 and CDR2 (germline): LGHNA, YNFKEQ. Unmatched junction bases numbered 10, after V lost 3 bases and J lost 6 bases. The CDR3 DNA reads as TGTGCCAGCAGCCAGGCGACCGACAGGGTCCATGGCTACACCTTC. Amino acids: CASSQATDRVHGYTF.

This clonotype was detected ten times or more. The chain couples TRBV20-1 to TRBJ2-5; 13 bases fit TRBD2. V gave up 5 bases and J gave up 4 bases; unmatched junction bases: 10. Germline loops: CDR1 DFQATT, CDR2 SNEGSKA (reference sequence). This CDR3 comprises 16 residues. In DNA form, the CDR3 reads TGCAGTGCTGCCCCACTAGCGGGAGGGTGGACAGAGACCCAGTACTTC. This gives the protein CSAAPLAGGWTETQYF.

This clonotype was picked up many times. The chain recombines TRBV28 with TRBJ1-1; 9 nucleotides agree with TRBD1. This CDR3 comprises 14 residues. Germline assignment: CDR1 MDHEN and CDR2 SYDVKM. Trimming cost V 6 bases and J 0 bases; bases outside gene matches: 2. Here the CDR3 DNA reads TGTGCCAGCAGCTGGGACAGGGTGAACACTGAAGCTTTCTTT. Protein sequence: CASSWDRVNTEAFF.

This sequence joins TRBV5-1 and TRBJ2-5; 13 nucleotides agree with TRBD2. V was pared by 4 bases and J by 0 bases, with 9 bases of the junction left unmatched. Per germline, CDR1 SGHRS and CDR2 YFSETQ. This CDR3 has 18 amino acids. CDR3 sequence reads: CASSTPGLAGHYQETQYF. For the CDR3, the DNA is TGCGCCAGCAGCACTCCGGGACTAGCGGGGCACTACCAAGAGACCCAGTACTTC.

CDR3 sequence (DNA): TGTGCCAGCAGCCGACTAGCGGGGGGATGGGATACGCAGTATTTT. This gives the protein CASSRLAGGWDTQYF. The gene calls are TRBV28 and TRBJ2-3, with 13 bases lining up with TRBD2. The CDR3 runs to 15 residues. In germline, CDR1 is MDHEN, CDR2 SYDVKM. With V trimmed by 6 bases and J by 6 bases, 6 bases remained unmatched.

The rearrangement links TRBV4-1 to TRBJ2-7, with TRBD1 matching over 10 bases. The J segment lost 5 bases and the V segment lost 4 bases, leaving 8 bases of the junction unmatched. The CDR3 runs to 15 residues. The V gene's germline CDR1 is MGHRA and CDR2 YSYEKL. CDR3 loop: CASSPRWTGGHEQYF. CDR3 nucleotides: TGCGCCAGCAGCCCTAGATGGACAGGGGGACACGAGCAGTACTTC.

The chain links TRBV5-1 to TRBJ2-5; 8 nucleotides align to TRBD1. The trim removed 4 bases at V and 5 bases at J, leaving 7 bases unmatched. This CDR3 has 14 amino acids. Germline assignment: CDR1 SGHRS and CDR2 YFSETQ. For the CDR3, the DNA is TGCGCCAGCAGCCGACAGGGGCCATCGGAGACCCAGTACTTC. This encodes CASSRQGPSETQYF.

This clonotype was recorded many times. J is TRBJ1-2 and V is TRBV2; D unclear. The V gene lost 2 bases and the J gene lost 6 bases, with 10 bases spanning the gap. CDR1 is SNHLY, CDR2 FYNNEI, per germline. The CDR3 covers 13 residues. The CDR3 DNA sequence: TGTGCCAGCAGTGAACGACGGCGCGATGGCTACACCTTC. This translates into CASSERRRDGYTF.

The V call is TRBV7-2, the J call TRBJ2-1; 9 nucleotides line up with TRBD2. V lost 2 bases, J lost 6 bases, and 5 bases stayed unmatched. The CDR3 loop spans 15 amino acids. Germline values: CDR1 SGHTA, CDR2 FQGNSA. This CDR3 reads CASSLSAGGVNEQFF. CDR3 DNA sequence: TGTGCCAGCAGCTTATCTGCGGGAGGGGTCAATGAGCAGTTCTTC.